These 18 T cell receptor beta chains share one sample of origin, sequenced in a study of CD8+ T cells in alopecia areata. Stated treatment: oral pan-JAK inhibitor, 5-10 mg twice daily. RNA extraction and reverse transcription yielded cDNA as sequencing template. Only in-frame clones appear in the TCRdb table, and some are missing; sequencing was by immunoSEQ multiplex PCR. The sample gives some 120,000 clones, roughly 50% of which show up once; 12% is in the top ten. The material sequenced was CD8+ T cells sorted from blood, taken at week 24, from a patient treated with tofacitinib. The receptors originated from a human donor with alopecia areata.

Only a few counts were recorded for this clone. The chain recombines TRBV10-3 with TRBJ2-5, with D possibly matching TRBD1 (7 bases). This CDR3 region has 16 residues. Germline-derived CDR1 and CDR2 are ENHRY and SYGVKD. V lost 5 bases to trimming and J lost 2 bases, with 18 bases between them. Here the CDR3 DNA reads TGTGCCATCAGTTTTCAAGGGGGCGGGGTACAAGAGACCCAGTACTTC. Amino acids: CAISFQGGGVQETQYF.

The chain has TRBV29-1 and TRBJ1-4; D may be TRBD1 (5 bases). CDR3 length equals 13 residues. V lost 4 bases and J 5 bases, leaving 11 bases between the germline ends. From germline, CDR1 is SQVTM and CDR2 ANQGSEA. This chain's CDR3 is CSVGPGRNEKLFF. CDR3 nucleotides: TGCAGCGTTGGGCCGGGACGGAATGAAAAACTGTTTTTT.

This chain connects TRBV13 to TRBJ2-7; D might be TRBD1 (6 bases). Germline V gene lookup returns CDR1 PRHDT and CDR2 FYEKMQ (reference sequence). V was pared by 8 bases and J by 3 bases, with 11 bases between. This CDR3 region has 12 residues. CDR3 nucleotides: TGTGCCAGCGGCGAGGGGGACTACGAGCAGTACTTC. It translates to CASGEGDYEQYF.

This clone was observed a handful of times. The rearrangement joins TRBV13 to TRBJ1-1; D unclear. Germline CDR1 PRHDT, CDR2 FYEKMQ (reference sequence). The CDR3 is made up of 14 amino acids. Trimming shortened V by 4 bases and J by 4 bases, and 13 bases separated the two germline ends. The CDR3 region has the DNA TGTGCCAGCAGCTCAGACACCGAAGCCACTGAAGCTTTCTTT. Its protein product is CASSSDTEATEAFF.

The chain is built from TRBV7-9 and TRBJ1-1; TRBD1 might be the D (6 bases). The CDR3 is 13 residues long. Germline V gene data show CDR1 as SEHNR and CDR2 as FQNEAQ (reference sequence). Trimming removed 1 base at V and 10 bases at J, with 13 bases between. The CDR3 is CASSLEGDRRAFF. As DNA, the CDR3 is TGTGCCAGCAGCTTAGAGGGGGACCGTCGAGCTTTCTTT.

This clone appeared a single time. The CDR3 here is CASSGGTDSTDTQYF. The CDR3 DNA reads as TGCGCCAGCAGCGGGGGGACAGATAGCACAGATACGCAGTATTTT. V gene TRBV5-1 combines with J gene TRBJ2-3, with D perhaps TRBD1 (7 bases). Germline CDR1 is SGHRS and CDR2 is YFSETQ. The CDR3 has 15 amino acids. V was trimmed by 4 bases and J by 0 bases, leaving 12 bases between them.

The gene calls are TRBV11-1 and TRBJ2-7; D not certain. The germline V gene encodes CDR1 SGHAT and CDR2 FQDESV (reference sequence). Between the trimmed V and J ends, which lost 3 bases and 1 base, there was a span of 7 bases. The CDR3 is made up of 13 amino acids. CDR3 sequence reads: CASSFGGSYEQYF. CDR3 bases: TGTGCCAGCAGCTTCGGTGGATCCTACGAGCAGTACTTC.

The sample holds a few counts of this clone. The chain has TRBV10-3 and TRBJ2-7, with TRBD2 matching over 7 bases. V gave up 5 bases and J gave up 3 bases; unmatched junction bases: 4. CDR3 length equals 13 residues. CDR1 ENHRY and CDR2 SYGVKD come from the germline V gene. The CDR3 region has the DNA TGTGCCATCAGTTCGGGGGAGGGCTACGAGCAGTACTTC. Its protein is CAISSGEGYEQYF.

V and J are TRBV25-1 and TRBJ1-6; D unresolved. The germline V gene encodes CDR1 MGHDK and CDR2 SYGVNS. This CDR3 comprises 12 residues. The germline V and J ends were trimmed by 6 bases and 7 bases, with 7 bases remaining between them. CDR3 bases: TGTGCCAGCAGGACCGGGAATTCACCCCTCCACTTT. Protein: CASRTGNSPLHF.

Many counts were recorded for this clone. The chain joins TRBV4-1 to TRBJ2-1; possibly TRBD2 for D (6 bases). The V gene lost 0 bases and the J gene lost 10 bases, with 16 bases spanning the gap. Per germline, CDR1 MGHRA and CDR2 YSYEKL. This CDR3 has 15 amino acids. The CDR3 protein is CASSQEGTGVREQFF. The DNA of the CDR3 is TGCGCCAGCAGCCAAGAGGGGACGGGAGTAAGGGAGCAGTTCTTC.

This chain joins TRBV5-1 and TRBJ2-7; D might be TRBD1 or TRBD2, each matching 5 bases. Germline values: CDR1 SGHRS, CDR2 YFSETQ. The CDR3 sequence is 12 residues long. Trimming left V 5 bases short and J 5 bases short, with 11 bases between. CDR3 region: CASREGPNEQYF. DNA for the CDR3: TGCGCCAGCAGAGAGGGGCCCAACGAGCAGTACTTC.

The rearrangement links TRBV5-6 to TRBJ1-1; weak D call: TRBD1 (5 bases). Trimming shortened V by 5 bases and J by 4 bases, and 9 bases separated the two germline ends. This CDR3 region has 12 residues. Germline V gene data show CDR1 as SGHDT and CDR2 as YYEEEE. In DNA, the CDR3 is TGTGCCAGCAGATCAGACAGCACTGAAGCTTTCTTT. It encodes CASRSDSTEAFF.

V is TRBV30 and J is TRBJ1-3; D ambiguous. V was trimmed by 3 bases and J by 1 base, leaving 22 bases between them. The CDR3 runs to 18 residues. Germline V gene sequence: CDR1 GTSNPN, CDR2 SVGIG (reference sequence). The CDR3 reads CAWSMDGRGFRSGNTIYF. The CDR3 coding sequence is TGTGCCTGGAGCATGGACGGCCGAGGGTTCAGGTCTGGAAACACCATATATTTT.

In nucleotides, the CDR3 is TGCAGCGTTGGGCCAGCGGGGGGATTCAATGAGCAGTTCTTC. Protein product: CSVGPAGGFNEQFF. The gene calls are TRBV29-1 and TRBJ2-1; 9 bases map to TRBD2. With 4 bases clipped from V and 6 bases from J, the junction kept 7 bases outside the gene matches. The CDR3 totals 14 residues. CDR1 and CDR2 (germline): SQVTM, ANQGSEA.

CDR3 bases: TGTGCCTGGAGTGTGGTATTAGGCACTGAAGCTTTCTTT. Translating it yields CAWSVVLGTEAFF. V is TRBV30 and J is TRBJ1-1; D is undetermined. Trimming took off 0 bases at V and 4 bases at J, with 9 bases between the two ends. This CDR3 is built from 13 residues. CDR1 and CDR2 from the germline V gene are GTSNPN and SVGIG (reference sequence). The full variable domain, with the rest looked up from reference TRBV30 and TRBJ1-1, is SQTIHQWPATLVQPVGSPLSLECTVEGTSNPNLYWYRQAAGRGLQLLFYSVGIGQISSEVPQNLSASRPQDRQFILSSKKLLLSDSGFYLCAWSVVLGTEAFFGQGTRLTVV.

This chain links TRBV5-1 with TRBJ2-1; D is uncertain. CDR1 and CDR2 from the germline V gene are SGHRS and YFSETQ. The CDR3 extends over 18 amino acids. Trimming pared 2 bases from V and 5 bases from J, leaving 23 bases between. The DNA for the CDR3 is TGCGCCAGCAGCTTTTTCATTGGAAGGCCCCCCCCTCACAATGAGCAGTTCTTC. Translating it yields CASSFFIGRPPPHNEQFF.

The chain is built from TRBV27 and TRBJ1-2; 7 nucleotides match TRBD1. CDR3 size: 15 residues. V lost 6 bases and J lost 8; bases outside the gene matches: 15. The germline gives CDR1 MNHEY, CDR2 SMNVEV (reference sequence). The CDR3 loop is CASSPGTASAVGYTF. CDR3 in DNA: TGTGCCAGCAGCCCCGGGACAGCGTCTGCGGTCGGCTACACCTTC.

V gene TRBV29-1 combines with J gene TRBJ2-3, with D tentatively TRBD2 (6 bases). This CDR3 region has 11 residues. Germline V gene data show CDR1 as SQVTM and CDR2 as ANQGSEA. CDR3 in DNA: TGCGGAGGGCGAATCACAGATACGCAGTATTTT. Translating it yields CGGRITDTQYF.